This TCR beta chain was sequenced in a study of cytomegalovirus exposure and HLA in healthy donors. Study-wide points: Three chains tied to CMV proved CMV antigen-specific in vitro. The analysis excluded some indistinguishable V segments, including TRBV6-2 and TRBV6-3. Sequencing probably produced one cluster of sequence variants that were highly shared.

The PCR contained 60 Vbeta and 13 Jbeta primers. TCRdb's table, derived via immunoSEQ multiplex PCR, lists solely in-frame clones and lacks some. In the table there are roughly 100,000 clones, over 75% of which are singletons. This clone occurred once. Antigen: not known. The CDR3 consists of 15 residues. Germline CDR1 reads SGHNT; CDR2 reads YENEEA. V lost 4 bases to trimming and J lost 9 bases; unmatched junction nucleotides: 10. Sequencing used PBMCs. The source of this sequence is a woman in her forties in good health and CMV-seropositive. The chain combines TRBV11-3 with TRBJ2-1, with 9 bases identical to TRBD1. The CDR3 is CASSSTGGRFGEQFF. CDR3 nucleotides: TGTGCCAGCAGCTCTACAGGGGGCAGGTTCGGTGAGCAGTTCTTC.